The 17 T cell receptor beta chains reported below all come from one sample, sequenced in a study of T cell repertoires in aging, cancer and after chemotherapy. TCR beta rearrangements were amplified from peripheral blood genomic DNA. Rearranged V-D-J TRB sequences were amplified with a mixed TRB-A/B primer pool. From the multiplex PCR reads, TCRdb called clonotypes with MiXCR, one entry per CDR3 protein. The sample consists of roughly 4,000 distinct CDR3 sequences, approximately 40% of them appearing once. The sample was blood. Receptor source: a human donor with a blood cancer.

In regard to this clonotype: This could be a read error, since a much larger clone is one nucleotide away. V gene TRBV10-3 combines with J gene TRBJ2-2, with TRBD2 matching over 8 bases. Germline V gene sequence: CDR1 ENHRY, CDR2 SYGVKD. The CDR3 is 12 residues long. The CDR3 region is CAISEWVAGQIF. As DNA, the CDR3 is TGTGCCATCAGTGAGTGGGTAGCGGGGCAGATTTTT.

The chain carries TRBV7-9 and TRBJ2-2; D not certain. Germline V lookup: CDR1 SEHNR, CDR2 FQNEAQ (reference sequence). Between the trimmed V and J ends, which lost 5 bases and 5 bases, there was a span of 9 bases. The CDR3 has 13 amino acids. The CDR3 nucleotides read TGTGCCAGCAGCCCCCCCGGTACCGGGGAGCTGTTTTTT. It is translated as CASSPPGTGELFF.

This clonotype was seen only a few times. The V gene is TRBV7-9, the J gene TRBJ2-2; 7 positions agree with TRBD2. Germline CDR1 and CDR2: SEHNR and FQNEAQ (reference sequence). The V and J ends lost 5 bases and 4 bases, in that order; junction bases with no gene match: 13. This CDR3 is built from 17 residues. The CDR3 spells CASSPGGRIWTTGELFF. As DNA, the CDR3 is TGTGCCAGCAGCCCCGGGGGGAGGATTTGGACCACCGGGGAGCTGTTTTTT.

A few counts support this clonotype. The chain employs TRBV19 and TRBJ2-5, with 8 bases matching TRBD2. Germline V CDR1 and CDR2: LNHDA, SQIVND (reference sequence). With 5 bases clipped from V and 2 bases from J, the junction kept 4 bases outside the gene matches. The CDR3 length is 14 residues. CDR3 residues: CASSSREGQETQYF. In DNA, the CDR3 is TGTGCCAGTAGTTCCCGGGAGGGACAAGAGACCCAGTACTTC.

With respect to this clonotype: One end of the junction is discordant with germline, which a read error may explain. The chain carries TRBV7-9 and TRBJ2-4, with D unresolved. The CDR3 is 16 residues long. Germline V gene sequence: CDR1 SEHNR, CDR2 FQNEAQ (reference sequence). In DNA form, the CDR3 reads TGTGCCGGCAGCTTAGTTGGAGTTAGGAGCAAAAACATTCAGTACTTC. It is translated as CAGSLVGVRSKNIQYF.

This clonotype was recorded a few times. The V and J genes are TRBV5-1 and TRBJ2-3, with 8 bases aligning to TRBD1. J was trimmed by 0 bases and V by 3 bases; bases with no gene match: 6. There are 16 residues in the CDR3. The V gene's germline CDR1 is SGHRS and CDR2 YFSETQ. The CDR3 region has the DNA TGCGCCAGCAGCTCGGGACAGGTTACTAGCACAGATACGCAGTATTTT. Its protein product is CASSSGQVTSTDTQYF.

The chain recombines TRBV20-1 with TRBJ1-5; no clear D. The CDR3 is 12 residues long. Germline values: CDR1 DFQATT, CDR2 SNEGSKA (reference sequence). V was clipped by 3 bases and J by 2 bases, with 5 bases between them. The CDR3 bases are TGCAGTGCTAGGACTGGCAATCAGCCCCAGCATTTT. Residues: CSARTGNQPQHF.

This clonotype was counted only a few times. V and J are TRBV19 and TRBJ2-3; 8 nucleotides align to TRBD2. In germline, CDR1 is LNHDA, CDR2 SQIVND (reference sequence). J lost 3 bases, V lost 4 bases, and 3 bases had no gene match. There are 14 residues in the CDR3. In DNA form, the CDR3 reads TGTGCCAGTAGTACGGGACTAGGGACAGATACGCAGTATTTT. As protein: CASSTGLGTDTQYF.

This clonotype turned up a few times. This chain connects TRBV6-5 to TRBJ2-7, with D maybe TRBD1 (6 bases). CDR3 length equals 14 residues. Trimming removed 7 bases from V and 2 bases from J, with 15 bases in between. CDR1 and CDR2 from the germline V gene are MNHEY and SVGAGI. CDR3 residues: CASTGDRPPYEQYF. CDR3 nucleotides: TGTGCCAGCACCGGCGACAGGCCTCCCTACGAGCAGTACTTC.

This clonotype was seen only a few times. The chain links TRBV7-2 to TRBJ2-5; D uncertain. Germline V CDR1 and CDR2: SGHTA, FQGNSA. The V and J ends lost 5 bases and 1 base respectively, with 8 bases between them. The CDR3 length is 13 residues. This chain's CDR3 is CASSGGPQETQYF. The CDR3 coding sequence is TGTGCCAGCAGCGGCGGACCCCAAGAGACCCAGTACTTC.

This chain joins TRBV10-3 and TRBJ2-1; D gene ambiguous. Germline values: CDR1 ENHRY, CDR2 SYGVKD. V was trimmed by 2 bases and J by 4 bases, leaving 9 bases between them. The CDR3 is 14 residues long. CDR3 nucleotides: TGTGCCATCAGTGAGCCTCGACTTTACAATGAGCAGTTCTTC. This gives the protein CAISEPRLYNEQFF.

This clonotype was seen a few times. V usage is TRBV10-3 and J usage is TRBJ2-3; TRBD2 agrees at 8 bases. Germline values: CDR1 ENHRY, CDR2 SYGVKD. The ends lost 10 bases at V and 1 base at J; junction bases unmatched: 19. The length of the CDR3 is 18 residues. The CDR3 DNA follows: TGTGCCACCGAGGGTGATAGCGGGACCCGCCGGGGCACAGATACGCAGTATTTT. Translated, it gives CATEGDSGTRRGTDTQYF.

This clonotype is labeled as large (0.1 to 1%). The rearrangement uses TRBV29-1 and TRBJ2-1, with 8 positions matching TRBD2. Trimming took 6 bases from V and 8 from J; bases not matched to a gene: 3. Per the germline V gene, CDR1 is SQVTM and CDR2 is ANQGSEA. The CDR3 is made up of 11 amino acids. In nucleotides, the CDR3 is TGCAGCGTGGGGACTAGTGATGAGCAGTTCTTC. This translates into CSVGTSDEQFF.

There are a few counts of this clonotype. The chain carries TRBV6-4 and TRBJ2-1, with 9 bases fitting TRBD2. V was pared by 3 bases and J by 8 bases, with 17 bases of the junction left unmatched. The length of the CDR3 is 18 residues. CDR1 and CDR2 (germline): MRHNA, SNTAGT. This CDR3 is CASSEVQGYGGRAHEQFF. In nucleotides, the CDR3 is TGTGCCAGCAGTGAAGTTCAGGGATATGGCGGGAGGGCCCATGAGCAGTTCTTC.

This clonotype was detected a few times. This chain connects TRBV6-5 to TRBJ1-4; perhaps TRBD1 as D (6 bases). Per the germline V gene, CDR1 is MNHEY and CDR2 is SVGAGI. This CDR3 has 14 amino acids. V lost 6 bases to trimming and J lost 6 bases, with 14 bases between them. The CDR3 bases are TGTGCCAGCAGAAGGACAGTAGGGGATGAAAAACTGTTTTTT. Its protein product is CASRRTVGDEKLFF.

About this clonotype itself: A much larger clone lies a single base off, so this may be a read error. The chain has TRBV19 and TRBJ2-3, with D possibly being TRBD2 (6 bases). The germline gives CDR1 LNHDA, CDR2 SQIVND (reference sequence). V was trimmed by 4 bases and J by 1 base, leaving 18 bases between them. The CDR3 spans 17 residues. The CDR3: CASSTRRDSQGTDTQYF. CDR3 sequence (DNA): TGTGCCAGTAGTACCCGACGGGACTCCCAAGGCACAGATACGCAGTATTTT.

This clonotype appeared a few times. V is TRBV7-9 and J is TRBJ1-4; a weak D match, TRBD1 (6 bases). The CDR3 has 14 amino acids. The germline V gene has CDR1 SEHNR and CDR2 FQNEAQ (reference sequence). V lost 5 bases and J 5 bases, leaving 12 bases between the germline ends. In nucleotides, the CDR3 is TGTGCCAGCAGCGCAGGACAGTTAAATGAAAAACTGTTTTTT. Amino acid sequence: CASSAGQLNEKLFF.